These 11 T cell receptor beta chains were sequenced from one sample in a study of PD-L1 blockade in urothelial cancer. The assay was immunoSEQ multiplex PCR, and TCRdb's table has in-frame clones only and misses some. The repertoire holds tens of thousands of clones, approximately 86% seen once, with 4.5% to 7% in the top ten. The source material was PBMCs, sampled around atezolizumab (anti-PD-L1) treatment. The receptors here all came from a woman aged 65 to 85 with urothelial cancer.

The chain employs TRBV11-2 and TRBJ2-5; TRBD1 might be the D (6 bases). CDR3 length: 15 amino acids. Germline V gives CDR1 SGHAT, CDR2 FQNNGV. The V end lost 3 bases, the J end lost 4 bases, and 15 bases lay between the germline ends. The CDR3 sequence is CASSFTPGAGETQYF. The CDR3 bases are TGTGCCAGCAGCTTCACCCCAGGGGCGGGAGAGACCCAGTACTTC.

The CDR3 bases are TGTGCCAGCAGTTACGGAGGGACGGCGAACACTGAAGCTTTCTTT. As protein: CASSYGGTANTEAFF. This chain links TRBV6-5 with TRBJ1-1; tentatively, D is TRBD1 (5 bases). Germline V CDR1 and CDR2: MNHEY, SVGAGI. V shed 2 bases and J shed 1 base, with 11 bases lying between them. CDR3 size: 15 residues.

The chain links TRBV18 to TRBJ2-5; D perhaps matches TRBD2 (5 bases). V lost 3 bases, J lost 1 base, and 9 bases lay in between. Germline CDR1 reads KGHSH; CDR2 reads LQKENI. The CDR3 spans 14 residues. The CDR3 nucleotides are TGTGCCAGCTCACCCCCTAGCCTCCAAGAGACCCAGTACTTC. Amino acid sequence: CASSPPSLQETQYF.

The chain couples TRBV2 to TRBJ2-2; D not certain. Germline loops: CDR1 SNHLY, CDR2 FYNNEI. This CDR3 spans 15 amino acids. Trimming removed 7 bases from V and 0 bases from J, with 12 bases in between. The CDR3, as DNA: TGTGCCAGCAAGGCGGTTACTACGAACACCGGGGAGCTGTTTTTT. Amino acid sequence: CASKAVTTNTGELFF. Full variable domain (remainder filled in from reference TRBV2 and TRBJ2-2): EPEVTQTPSHQVTQMGQEVILRCVPISNHLYFYWYRQILGQKVEFLVSFYNNEISEKSEIFDDQFSVERPDGSNFTLKIRSTKLEDSAMYFCASKAVTTNTGELFFGEGSRLTVL.

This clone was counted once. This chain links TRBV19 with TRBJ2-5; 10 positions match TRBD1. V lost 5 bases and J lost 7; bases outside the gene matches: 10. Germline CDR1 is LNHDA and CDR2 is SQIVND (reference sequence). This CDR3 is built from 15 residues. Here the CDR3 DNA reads TGTGCCAGTAGTGCCGGGACAGGGGTCCTTCGGACCCAGTACTTC. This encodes CASSAGTGVLRTQYF.

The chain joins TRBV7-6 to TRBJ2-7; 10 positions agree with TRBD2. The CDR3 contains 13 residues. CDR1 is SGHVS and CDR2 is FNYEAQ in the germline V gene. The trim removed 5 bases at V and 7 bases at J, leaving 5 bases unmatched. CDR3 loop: CASSPSGSEEQYF. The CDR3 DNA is TGTGCCAGCAGCCCTAGCGGGAGTGAAGAGCAGTACTTC.

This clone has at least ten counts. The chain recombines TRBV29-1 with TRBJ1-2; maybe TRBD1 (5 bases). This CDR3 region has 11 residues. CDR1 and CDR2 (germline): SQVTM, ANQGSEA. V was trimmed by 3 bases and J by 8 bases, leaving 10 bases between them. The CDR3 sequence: CSVEGWTGYTF. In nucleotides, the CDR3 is TGCAGCGTTGAGGGGTGGACAGGCTACACCTTC.

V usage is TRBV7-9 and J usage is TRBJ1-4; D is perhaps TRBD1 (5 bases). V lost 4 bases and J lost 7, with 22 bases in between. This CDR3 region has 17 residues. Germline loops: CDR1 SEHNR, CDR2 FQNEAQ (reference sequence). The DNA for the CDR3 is TGTGCCAGCAGCTGGGGGGACGGACGAGGGGTTGGTGAAAAACTGTTTTTT. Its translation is CASSWGDGRGVGEKLFF.

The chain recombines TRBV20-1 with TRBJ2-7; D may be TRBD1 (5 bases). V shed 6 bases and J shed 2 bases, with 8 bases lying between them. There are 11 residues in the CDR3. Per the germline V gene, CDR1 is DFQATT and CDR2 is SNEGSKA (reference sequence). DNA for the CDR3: TGCAGTGCAAGGGGCCCCTACGAGCAGTACTTC. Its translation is CSARGPYEQYF.

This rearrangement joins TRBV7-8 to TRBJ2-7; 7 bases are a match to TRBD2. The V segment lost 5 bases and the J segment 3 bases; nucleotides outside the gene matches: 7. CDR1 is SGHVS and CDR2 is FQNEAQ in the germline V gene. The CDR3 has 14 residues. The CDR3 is CASSLRDYHYEQYF. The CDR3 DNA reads TGTGCCAGCAGCCTCCGGGACTACCACTACGAGCAGTACTTC.

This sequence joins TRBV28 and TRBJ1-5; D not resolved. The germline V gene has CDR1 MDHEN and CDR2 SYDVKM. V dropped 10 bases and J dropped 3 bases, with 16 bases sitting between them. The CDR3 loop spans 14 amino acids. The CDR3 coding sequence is TGTGCCACCATGGAGGAGACGAACAATCAGCCCCAGCATTTT. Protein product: CATMEETNNQPQHF.